These 27 T cell receptor beta chains were all obtained from the same sample, sequenced in a study of sequential checkpoint blockade in melanoma. Documented treatment: randomized to nivolumab then ipilimumab (arm A) or the reverse (arm B). The protocol was immunoSEQ multiplex PCR, while the TCRdb copy is restricted to in-frame clones and leaves out a portion. This sample carries about 12,000 clones, roughly four fifths of them seen once, and the ten largest clones take 51%. Sequenced material: CD8+ T cells sorted from blood (inferred from file names), taken from a patient given nivolumab and ipilimumab in sequence. The receptors here all came from a human donor with melanoma.

CDR3: CASSMVQGLNIQYF. The DNA for the CDR3 is TGTGCCAGTAGTATGGTACAGGGATTAAACATTCAGTACTTC. The chain has TRBV19 and TRBJ2-4, with TRBD1 as a possible D gene (6 bases). The CDR3 consists of 14 residues. V lost 3 bases, J lost 6 bases, and 12 bases lay in between. Germline loops: CDR1 LNHDA, CDR2 SQIVND (reference sequence).

This clone was seen once. The chain joins TRBV9 to TRBJ2-5, with TRBD2 matching 8 bases. The DNA end lines up better with TRBJ2-7; the J call may be wrong. This CDR3 contains 15 residues. Germline CDR1 and CDR2: SGDLS and YYNGEE. CDR3 nucleotides: TGTGCCAGCAGCGTAGGCAGTAGCGGGGCATACGAGCAGTACTTC. This translates into CASSVGSSGAYEQYF.

This chain joins TRBV5-4 and TRBJ2-7; 8 bases match TRBD2. Germline loops: CDR1 SGHNT, CDR2 YYREEE (reference sequence). The trim removed 3 bases at V and 6 bases at J, leaving 2 bases unmatched. This CDR3 has 12 residues. The CDR3 region is CASSYGTSEQYF. DNA of the CDR3: TGTGCCAGCAGCTACGGGACTAGCGAGCAGTACTTC.

V is TRBV27 and J is TRBJ2-1; D might be TRBD1 (6 bases). CDR1 is MNHEY and CDR2 is SMNVEV in the germline V gene (reference sequence). The V and J ends lost 3 bases and 7 bases respectively, with 10 bases between them. The CDR3 totals 13 residues. The CDR3, as DNA: TGTGCCAGCAGTTTCGCAGGGGTTAATGAGCAGTTCTTC. Amino acids: CASSFAGVNEQFF.

J is TRBJ2-5 and V is TRBV30; 7 bases map to TRBD1. Germline V gene lookup returns CDR1 GTSNPN and CDR2 SVGIG (reference sequence). With V trimmed by 7 bases and J by 1 base, 6 bases remained unmatched. The CDR3 is made up of 13 amino acids. Here the CDR3 reads CASEGDSQETQYF. CDR3 bases: TGTGCCTCTGAGGGGGACAGCCAAGAGACCCAGTACTTC. Filled out from reference TRBV30 and TRBJ2-5, the complete variable domain reads SQTIHQWPATLVQPVGSPLSLECTVEGTSNPNLYWYRQAAGRGLQLLFYSVGIGQISSEVPQNLSASRPQDRQFILSSKKLLLSDSGFYLCASEGDSQETQYFGPGTRLLVL.

The chain joins TRBV9 to TRBJ2-7; the match to TRBD2 covers 11 bases. The CDR3 length is 15 residues. After removal of 3 bases from V and 3 bases from J, the junction contained 5 bases not matched to a gene. Germline values: CDR1 SGDLS, CDR2 YYNGEE. The CDR3 DNA reads TGTGCCAGCAGCGACGGGACTAGCGGTTTCTACGAGCAGTACTTC. Translated, it gives CASSDGTSGFYEQYF.

CDR3 amino acids: CASSREWNTEAFF. CDR3 in DNA: TGTGCCAGCAGCCGAGAATGGAACACTGAAGCTTTCTTT. The rearrangement joins TRBV7-6 to TRBJ1-1; D is ambiguous. The V and J ends lost 5 bases and 1 base respectively, with 8 bases between them. The CDR3 totals 13 residues. Germline CDR1 is SGHVS and CDR2 is FNYEAQ.

The chain combines TRBV6-5 with TRBJ2-7; D remains ambiguous. In germline, CDR1 is MNHEY, CDR2 SVGAGI. The length of the CDR3 is 11 residues. Trimming removed 3 bases at V and 6 bases at J, with 6 bases between. The CDR3 nucleotides are TGTGCCAGCAGTTATTCGGGCGAGCAGTACTTC. It translates to CASSYSGEQYF.

This sequence joins TRBV28 and TRBJ1-5; possibly TRBD1 for D (5 bases). The CDR3 covers 15 residues. CDR1 and CDR2 from the germline V gene are MDHEN and SYDVKM. The germline V and J ends were trimmed by 1 base and 4 bases, with 11 bases remaining between them. The CDR3, as DNA: TGTGCCAGCAGTTTATCGCGCGGGGCGAATCAGCCCCAGCATTTT. Residues: CASSLSRGANQPQHF.

This clone appeared once. V is TRBV28 and J is TRBJ2-7; D not resolved. This CDR3 has 13 residues. V lost 7 bases and J 4 bases, leaving 14 bases between the germline ends. In germline, CDR1 is MDHEN, CDR2 SYDVKM. The CDR3 DNA sequence: TGTGCCAGCACCCCCTTAGAGACTTACGAGCAGTACTTC. Translated: CASTPLETYEQYF. Based on the CDR3 plus reference TRBV28 and TRBJ2-7, the full variable domain is DVKVTQSSRYLVKRTGEKVFLECVQDMDHENMFWYRQDPGLGLRLIYFSYDVKMKEKGDIPEGYSVSREKKERFSLILESASTNQTSMYLCASTPLETYEQYFGPGTRLTVT.

V and J are TRBV19 and TRBJ1-4; D ambiguous. Germline V CDR1 and CDR2: LNHDA, SQIVND (reference sequence). There are 14 residues in the CDR3. Trimming cost V 5 bases and J 2 bases, with 9 bases left between them. CDR3 sequence reads: CASSLTPTNEKLFF. The CDR3 DNA sequence: TGTGCCAGTAGTCTGACACCTACTAATGAAAAACTGTTTTTT. Looking up the rest from reference TRBV19 and TRBJ1-4 gives the full variable domain: DGGITQSPKYLFRKEGQNVTLSCEQNLNHDAMYWYRQDPGQGLRLIYYSQIVNDFQKGDIAEGYSVSREKKESFPLTVTSAQKNPTAFYLCASSLTPTNEKLFFGSGTQLSVL.

V and J are TRBV4-3 and TRBJ2-7; TRBD2 agrees at 7 bases. The germline gives CDR1 LGHNA, CDR2 YSLEER. This CDR3 has 18 residues. V shed 0 bases and J 2 bases; nucleotides not matched to a gene: 13. The CDR3 loop is CASSQDHRGDGVPYEQYF. CDR3 nucleotides: TGCGCCAGCAGCCAAGATCACCGGGGGGACGGGGTACCCTACGAGCAGTACTTC.

This chain uses TRBV7-6 with TRBJ2-7; D might be TRBD1 (6 bases). Germline CDR1 is SGHVS and CDR2 is FNYEAQ. V was clipped by 5 bases and J by 3 bases, with 17 bases between them. This CDR3 contains 15 residues. CDR3 loop: CASSEQGSRVYEQYF. The CDR3 nucleotides read TGTGCCAGCAGCGAGCAGGGGTCGCGGGTCTACGAGCAGTACTTC. Variable domain in full (rest from reference TRBV7-6 and TRBJ2-7): GAGVSQSPRYKVTKRGQDVALRCDPISGHVSLYWYRQALGQGPEFLTYFNYEAQQDKSGLPNDRFSAERPEGSISTLTIQRTEQRDSAMYRCASSEQGSRVYEQYFGPGTRLTVT.

The chain combines TRBV7-6 with TRBJ2-3; TRBD2 matches at 9 bases. Germline values: CDR1 SGHVS, CDR2 FNYEAQ. J lost 0 bases, V lost 2 bases, and 3 bases had no gene match. The CDR3 loop spans 16 amino acids. The chain's CDR3 is CASSLIAGGSTDTQYF. Written as DNA, the CDR3 is TGTGCCAGCAGCTTAATCGCGGGGGGGAGCACAGATACGCAGTATTTT.

V and J are TRBV27 and TRBJ1-2, with 7 positions matching TRBD1. Germline trimming cut 5 bases from V and 4 bases from J; bases unmatched to any gene: 4. Germline assignment: CDR1 MNHEY and CDR2 SMNVEV (reference sequence). This CDR3 spans 13 amino acids. CDR3 DNA sequence: TGTGCCAGCAGTATGACAGGGACCTATGGCTACACCTTC. It yields the protein CASSMTGTYGYTF.

The chain has TRBV19 and TRBJ2-2, with D perhaps matching TRBD2 (5 bases). V shed 5 bases and J shed 4 bases, with 11 bases lying between them. From germline, CDR1 is LNHDA and CDR2 SQIVND (reference sequence). The CDR3 totals 14 residues. CDR3: CASSASGLTGELFF. DNA of the CDR3: TGTGCCAGTAGTGCATCCGGACTCACCGGGGAGCTGTTTTTT.

J is TRBJ1-4 and V is TRBV13, with D maybe TRBD1 (6 bases). CDR1 and CDR2 from the germline V gene are PRHDT and FYEKMQ (reference sequence). The germline V and J ends were trimmed by 2 bases and 5 bases, with 9 bases remaining between them. The CDR3 has 14 amino acids. The CDR3 coding sequence is TGTGCCAGCAGCTTAAGGGGGGGAAATGAAAAACTGTTTTTT. Translated: CASSLRGGNEKLFF.

The rearrangement joins TRBV14 to TRBJ2-2; the match to TRBD1 covers 9 bases. Germline V lookup: CDR1 SGHDN, CDR2 FVKESK. J lost 1 base, V lost 5 bases, and 5 bases had no gene match. The CDR3 length is 16 residues. The DNA for the CDR3 is TGTGCCAGCAGCGAACCGGACAGGGGGAACACCGGGGAGCTGTTTTTT. Residues: CASSEPDRGNTGELFF.

This chain uses TRBV30 with TRBJ1-5; TRBD1 matches 9 bases. This CDR3 is built from 14 residues. The J segment lost 7 bases and the V segment lost 3 bases, leaving 7 bases of the junction unmatched. Germline lookup yields CDR1 GTSNPN and CDR2 SVGIG (reference sequence). The CDR3 is CAWSKGQGKQPQHF. The CDR3 DNA reads TGTGCCTGGAGCAAAGGACAGGGGAAACAGCCCCAGCATTTT. The variable domain in full, with the rest retrieved from reference TRBV30 and TRBJ1-5, is SQTIHQWPATLVQPVGSPLSLECTVEGTSNPNLYWYRQAAGRGLQLLFYSVGIGQISSEVPQNLSASRPQDRQFILSSKKLLLSDSGFYLCAWSKGQGKQPQHFGDGTRLSIL.

The rearrangement links TRBV4-3 to TRBJ2-7; 9 bases line up with TRBD1. The V and J ends lost 5 bases and 1 base, in that order; junction bases with no gene match: 3. Germline CDR1 LGHNA, CDR2 YSLEER. The CDR3 has 14 residues. The CDR3, as DNA: TGCGCCAGCAGCGTGGGACAGGGTTCCTACGAGCAGTACTTC. Its protein product is CASSVGQGSYEQYF.

The J gene is TRBJ2-7, the V gene TRBV7-9; 9 bases are shared with TRBD2. This CDR3 has 17 amino acids. Germline assignment: CDR1 SEHNR and CDR2 FQNEAQ (reference sequence). The J segment lost 6 bases and the V segment lost 1 base, leaving 13 bases of the junction unmatched. The CDR3 sequence: CASSLDRAGGSSSEQYF. The CDR3 bases are TGTGCCAGCAGCTTAGACCGAGCGGGGGGCAGTAGTAGCGAGCAGTACTTC.

The rearrangement joins TRBV28 to TRBJ2-7; possible D gene TRBD2, 5 bases. The CDR3 has 11 amino acids. The germline V and J ends were trimmed by 5 bases and 5 bases, with 7 bases remaining between them. Germline CDR1 is MDHEN and CDR2 is SYDVKM. CDR3 loop: CASSLADEQYF. CDR3 nucleotide sequence: TGTGCCAGCAGTCTAGCCGACGAGCAGTACTTC.

V and J are TRBV11-2 and TRBJ2-5, with D possibly TRBD1 on 6 matching bases. This CDR3 spans 15 amino acids. The ends were cut back, 4 bases at V and 2 bases at J, with 14 bases in the middle. Germline lookup yields CDR1 SGHAT and CDR2 FQNNGV. The CDR3: CASSSWTEEQETQYF. The CDR3 nucleotides read TGTGCCAGCAGCTCCTGGACAGAAGAACAAGAGACCCAGTACTTC.

V gene TRBV7-2 combines with J gene TRBJ2-3; 8 bases agree with TRBD1. The CDR3 length is 16 residues. Per germline, CDR1 SGHTA and CDR2 FQGNSA. The V and J ends lost 3 bases and 1 base, in that order; junction bases with no gene match: 6. DNA of the CDR3: TGTGCCAGCAGCTTCTTCGGACAGGGCCGCACAGATACGCAGTATTTT. This translates into CASSFFGQGRTDTQYF.

This chain joins TRBV5-4 and TRBJ1-1; D call uncertain. CDR3 length: 14 amino acids. The germline V gene encodes CDR1 SGHNT and CDR2 YYREEE (reference sequence). V was cut by 4 bases and J by 7 bases, with 17 bases left in between. The CDR3 region is CASSPAGGMYEAFF. CDR3 in DNA: TGTGCCAGCAGCCCAGCGGGAGGGATGTATGAAGCTTTCTTT.

The chain recombines TRBV28 with TRBJ1-1; unclear D gene. Between the trimmed V and J ends, which lost 3 bases and 0 bases, there was a span of 5 bases. CDR3 length: 13 amino acids. Germline V gene sequence: CDR1 MDHEN, CDR2 SYDVKM. DNA for the CDR3: TGTGCCAGCAGTTTCCGGGTGAACACTGAAGCTTTCTTT. This translates into CASSFRVNTEAFF.

The chain couples TRBV7-9 to TRBJ2-3; 8 positions agree with TRBD1. The CDR3 runs to 15 residues. The ends lost 8 bases at V and 5 bases at J; junction bases unmatched: 12. Germline V gives CDR1 SEHNR, CDR2 FQNEAQ (reference sequence). The CDR3 DNA sequence: TGTGCCAGCCGCCCCGCCGGGACAGGCGGAGATACGCAGTATTTT. Translated: CASRPAGTGGDTQYF.